This TCR beta chain was sequenced for a study of T cells in Graves' hyperthyroidism and ophthalmopathy (dated by TCRdb to about 2019). Background for the entire study: Peripheral blood samples were taken at the time of initial diagnosis, prior to any treatment. According to the paper, TCR Vbeta CDR3 sequencing was carried out on over 130 peripheral blood samples, which came from under 50 ophthalmopathy, around 74 hyperthyroidism and approximately 17 progressor patients. An independent validation cohort of 18 to 20 hyperthyroidism patients and about 15 patients who later progressed to ophthalmopathy tested prospective prediction of ophthalmopathy. In roughly six Graves' hyperthyroidism patients, the study also compared T-cell repertoires from thyroid tissue with T-cell repertoires from blood. The roughly 100 discovery patients were randomly divided into training and test sets at a 7:3 ratio. TCR V-J signatures able to tell the groups apart were searched for in a discovery cohort of 95 to 100 patients, of whom 40 to 45 had Graves' ophthalmopathy and 57 had stable Graves' hyperthyroidism. After sampling, hyperthyroidism patients received methimazole starting at 30 mg daily, and ophthalmopathy patients received high-dose intravenous methylprednisolone.

The TCR beta CDR3 regions were amplified from RNA transcripts. For the first round of RT-PCR on the TCR CDR3, the HTBI primer set was used together with the Qiagen OneStep RT-PCR kit. Libraries were constructed in a second round of multiplex PCR, after which size selection and purification were performed. Libraries were sequenced paired-end with 100 bp reads on an Illumina HiSeq2000. As for the original processing: Raw data were processed with SOAPnuke, discarding reads with adapters, uncalled bases, mean Phred below 15, or no exact constant-primer or identifier match. High-quality paired reads were merged with COPE v1.2.5, and unique nucleotide sequences were defined as clonotypes. MiTCR v1.1 was used to align the clonotypes against IMGT TRBV, TRBD and TRBJ reference segments. Analysis was restricted to V-J combinations with a frequency above 0.0001, which covered roughly 99% of repertoires. A TCS score was defined as the ratio between F50 (clonal expansion) and ExV (chaos), using BLOSUM62-based TCRdist between CDR3 peptides within each V-J. Welch's t-statistics and random forest reduced around 510 V-J features to 13, which were used in a naive Bayes classifier (R e1071). The raw public data were reprocessed by TCRdb itself: fastp quality trimming at Q25, MiXCR clonotype calling, in-frame beta chains only. Each entry merges the rows of one CDR3 protein and shows their most common DNA and genes. For this entry, the V and J calls and clone size follow TCRdb and not the study's own pipeline. The sample table contains 300,000 to 400,000 distinct CDR3 sequences; only one count was recorded for roughly 23% of them. In total, the top ten clones hold 50% to 65% of the sample.

Note on this clonotype: Its recognized antigen is unknown. The record has no base qualities; no much larger clone is one base away.

Study-wide findings and limitations: No statistical method was used to set the sample size in advance, and investigators knew the group allocation. Most expanded thyroid clonotypes (frequency above 0.001) were also found in blood, which suggests that blood repertoires may mirror thyroid immune responses. In cross-validation, a model built on a 13 V-J signature told ophthalmopathy apart from stable hyperthyroidism with less than 90% sensitivity and around 81% specificity, and in testing the same model reached 80%/75%. In validation, the model predicted progression to ophthalmopathy with 55% to 71% sensitivity and approximately 74% specificity, a median of roughly seven months before onset.

Stable Graves' hyperthyroidism was defined as the absence of progression to ophthalmopathy over 18 months of follow-up. The hyperthyroidism patients were between 18 and 65 years old and newly diagnosed, with a disease duration of less than 2 months. Patients with uncontrolled infections, other autoimmune diseases, pregnancy or lactation were excluded. Diagnoses were established on the basis of clinical symptoms, serum thyroxine and TRAb, thyroid ultrasound, and orbital computed tomography. PBMCs were separated from approximately 9.9 ml of fresh peripheral blood using Ficoll-Paque density gradient centrifugation. Trizol reagent was used to extract total RNA, and RNA quality was then checked on an Agilent 2100 Bioanalyzer. The source material was blood. This TCR was sampled from a woman between 50 and 59 years old with Graves' hyperthyroidism.

The nucleotide sequence reads as follows: TGTGCCAGCAGTTACCGGGACAACACTGAAGCTTTCTTT. This codes for CASSYRDNTEAFF. The chain is assembled from TRBV6-2 or TRBV6-3 and TRBJ1-1; a tentative D call is TRBD1 (5 bases match). Reading from cysteine to phenylalanine, the CDR3 counts 13 amino acids. The CDR3 DNA has 39 bases and is translated from base 1. CDR1 is given as MNHEY and CDR2 as SVGEGT, both from the germline V gene. V is cut by 2 bases and J by 2 bases, and the space between the germline ends is 6 bases.